A single T cell receptor (beta chain) is shown here with its context. The data originate from a study of OX40 agonist ivuxolimab in advanced cancers. The germline V gene encodes CDR1 WSHSY and CDR2 SAAADI. The CDR3 has 15 amino acids. The junction had 5 bases not matched to a gene; V was cut back by 2 bases and J by 1 base. Libraries were prepared by immunoSEQ multiplex PCR; TCRdb keeps only in-frame clonotypes and omits some of them. The table includes 15,000 or so clones, approximately 77% detected once. This specimen consisted of CD4+ or CD8+ T cells sorted from blood, obtained in a trial of the OX40 agonist ivuxolimab. The TCR comes from an adult with an advanced solid tumor such as melanoma, head and neck, liver or kidney cancer. The chain recombines TRBV10-2 with TRBJ2-7; 7 bases match TRBD1. The CDR3 sequence is CASSEPRQGSYEQYF. CDR3 nucleotide sequence: TGCGCCAGCAGTGAGCCCCGACAGGGATCCTACGAGCAGTACTTC.